These 30 T cell receptor beta chains came from one sample sequenced in a study of Ad26.COV2.S vaccination and SARS-CoV-2 variants (dated by TCRdb to the early 2020s). Explained via the paper, the treatment or condition label denotes: about 20 received Ad26.COV2.S at low or high dose, single or two shots; about 5 received placebo; per-sample allocation not given. For vaccine and placebo recipients, repertoires were sequenced using samples collected on day 63 after the first injection. Library construction relied on the immunoSEQ multiplex PCR assay. The table was pulled from immuneACCESS by TCRdb, which kept in-frame rearrangements only. Such tables lose some clones; where checked, under half of the loss comes from unresolved V genes, and the rest has no known cause. The sample table lists some 250,000 clones, roughly 88% of them with a count of one. Roughly 10% of the sample goes to the ten largest clones.

The sample in question was peripheral blood, obtained in a trial of Ad26.COV2.S vaccine versus placebo. These receptors originate from a person aged 18-60 years who received the Ad26.COV2.S COVID-19 vaccine or a placebo.

The V call is TRBV6-5, the J call TRBJ1-2, with 7 positions matching TRBD1. CDR1 is MNHEY, CDR2 SVGAGI, per germline. V was clipped by 6 bases and J by 6 bases; unmatched bases: 7. CDR3 size: 13 residues. For the CDR3, the DNA is TGTGCCAGCAGATACGGGACAGAGCATGGCTACACCTTC. It translates to CASRYGTEHGYTF.

The chain couples TRBV18 to TRBJ2-1; TRBD1 aligns across 7 bases. The germline CDR1 and CDR2 sequences are KGHSH and LQKENI. The CDR3 has 16 amino acids. Losses at the gene ends were 1 base for V and 4 bases for J; bases not matched to a gene: 7. The CDR3 DNA sequence: TGTGCCAGCTCACCACGAATGGGACAGCCTTACAATGAGCAGTTCTTC. Translation gives CASSPRMGQPYNEQFF.

This rearrangement joins TRBV5-1 to TRBJ1-1; no definite D call. The germline V and J ends were trimmed by 3 bases and 3 bases, with 12 bases remaining between them. The CDR3 runs to 14 residues. Germline assignment: CDR1 SGHRS and CDR2 YFSETQ. The CDR3 bases are TGCGCCAGCAGCTGGGGAGGACGTTACACTGAAGCTTTCTTT. This translates into CASSWGGRYTEAFF.

This clone was detected once. This chain's CDR3 is CASNRNSPLHF. The CDR3 DNA reads as TGTGCCAGCAACAGGAATTCACCCCTCCACTTT. The chain combines TRBV6-6 with TRBJ1-6; possibly TRBD1 for D (5 bases). From germline, CDR1 is MNHNY and CDR2 SVGAGI (reference sequence). The CDR3 consists of 11 residues. The V end lost 7 bases, the J end lost 7 bases, and 5 bases lay between the germline ends.

The V and J genes are TRBV7-9 and TRBJ2-4; D possibly uses TRBD1 or TRBD2 (6 bases each). The CDR3 consists of 15 residues. Trimming took off 5 bases at V and 6 bases at J, with 17 bases between the two ends. Germline V gene sequence: CDR1 SEHNR, CDR2 FQNEAQ (reference sequence). The DNA for the CDR3 is TGTGCCAGCAGCCCTGGGGGGCAGGGAGGAAACATTCAGTACTTC. Protein: CASSPGGQGGNIQYF.

The chain recombines TRBV30 with TRBJ2-2; 10 bases line up with TRBD2. CDR1 is GTSNPN, CDR2 SVGIG, per germline (reference sequence). Trimming removed 1 base from V and 6 bases from J; junction bases left unmatched: 8. CDR3 length: 16 residues. The CDR3 DNA reads as TGTGCCTGGAGTGCCGAGCGGGGGGGAAGAGCCGGGGAGCTGTTTTTT. Translated: CAWSAERGGRAGELFF.

The chain carries TRBV14 and TRBJ2-5; D uncertain. This CDR3 spans 17 amino acids. Germline CDR1 SGHDN, CDR2 FVKESK. Trimming stripped 0 bases from V and 1 base from J, with 15 bases between. The CDR3 sequence is CASSQDVLPRIQETQYF. Here the CDR3 DNA reads TGTGCCAGCAGCCAAGATGTCTTACCCCGGATCCAAGAGACCCAGTACTTC.

The chain has TRBV6-5 and TRBJ2-1; possible D gene TRBD1, 5 bases. V was shortened by 2 bases and J by 4 bases, with 9 bases between the two germline ends. CDR3 length: 14 amino acids. Germline lookup yields CDR1 MNHEY and CDR2 SVGAGI. The CDR3 sequence is CASSYATGYNEQFF. DNA for the CDR3: TGTGCCAGCAGTTACGCCACAGGATACAATGAGCAGTTCTTC.

The rearrangement links TRBV28 to TRBJ2-6; TRBD1 might be the D (5 bases). There are 15 residues in the CDR3. V was clipped by 6 bases and J by 3 bases, with 12 bases between them. CDR1 MDHEN and CDR2 SYDVKM come from the germline V gene. CDR3 nucleotide sequence: TGTGCCAGCAGGATTTTGCAGGGTGGGGCCAACGTCCTGACTTTC. It codes for CASRILQGGANVLTF.

The genes are TRBV5-6 and TRBJ2-6; D is ambiguous. This CDR3 is 15 amino acids long. V lost 4 bases to trimming and J lost 4 bases, with 12 bases between them. Germline values: CDR1 SGHDT, CDR2 YYEEEE. Here the CDR3 DNA reads TGTGCCAGCAGCCAAGACATTGCGGGGGCCAACGTCCTGACTTTC. Translated: CASSQDIAGANVLTF. Full variable domain (remainder filled in from reference TRBV5-6 and TRBJ2-6): DAGVTQSPTHLIKTRGQQVTLRCSPKSGHDTVSWYQQALGQGPQFIFQYYEEEERQRGNFPDRFSGHQFPNYSSELNVNALLLGDSALYLCASSQDIAGANVLTFGAGSRLTVL.

J is TRBJ2-7 and V is TRBV30, with D possibly being TRBD1 or TRBD2 (5 bases each). CDR1 and CDR2 (germline): GTSNPN, SVGIG (reference sequence). This CDR3 has 13 amino acids. Trimming removed 0 bases from V and 3 bases from J, with 9 bases in between. CDR3 loop: CAWSVGTGYEQYF. The DNA of the CDR3 is TGTGCCTGGAGTGTGGGGACGGGCTACGAGCAGTACTTC.

In regard to this clone: Other DNA sequences within the sample encode an identical CDR3. This chain connects TRBV7-9 to TRBJ2-7; 8 nucleotides agree with TRBD1. CDR3 length: 13 amino acids. V lost 5 bases, J lost 1 base, and 1 base stayed unmatched. Per the germline V gene, CDR1 is SEHNR and CDR2 is FQNEAQ (reference sequence). CDR3 nucleotide sequence: TGTGCCAGCAGCCGGACAGGGTCCTACGAGCAGTACTTC. It is translated as CASSRTGSYEQYF. The whole variable domain, remainder taken from reference TRBV7-9 and TRBJ2-7, is DTGVSQNPRHKITKRGQNVTFRCDPISEHNRLYWYRQTLGQGPEFLTYFQNEAQLEKSRLLSDRFSAERPKGSFSTLEIQRTEQGDSAMYLCASSRTGSYEQYFGPGTRLTVT.

The chain employs TRBV4-3 and TRBJ2-3; TRBD1 aligns across 7 bases. The CDR3 length is 16 residues. Trimming cost V 3 bases and J 2 bases; bases outside gene matches: 8. Per the germline V gene, CDR1 is LGHNA and CDR2 is YSLEER. The CDR3: CASSQVTGDLTDTQYF. CDR3 DNA sequence: TGCGCCAGCAGCCAGGTAACAGGGGACCTCACAGATACGCAGTATTTT.

The V and J genes are TRBV19 and TRBJ1-4, with D hard to call. Between the trimmed V and J ends, which lost 4 bases and 5 bases, there was a span of 17 bases. Germline V CDR1 and CDR2: LNHDA, SQIVND (reference sequence). The CDR3 is 16 amino acids. CDR3: CASSTPAGWQNEKLFF. CDR3 DNA: TGTGCCAGTAGTACCCCCGCCGGCTGGCAGAATGAAAAACTGTTTTTT. Filled out from reference TRBV19 and TRBJ1-4, the complete variable domain reads DGGITQSPKYLFRKEGQNVTLSCEQNLNHDAMYWYRQDPGQGLRLIYYSQIVNDFQKGDIAEGYSVSREKKESFPLTVTSAQKNPTAFYLCASSTPAGWQNEKLFFGSGTQLSVL.

This chain uses TRBV19 with TRBJ2-3, with TRBD1 matching over 9 bases. The V and J ends lost 6 bases and 6 bases, in that order; junction bases with no gene match: 4. Germline CDR1 and CDR2: LNHDA and SQIVND (reference sequence). This CDR3 has 13 amino acids. The CDR3 coding sequence is TGTGCCAGTAGAGGGACAGGGCTCGATACGCAGTATTTT. The encoded protein is CASRGTGLDTQYF.

This clone showed up just once. This chain connects TRBV6-2 or TRBV6-3 to TRBJ1-2; the D gene is possibly TRBD1 (5 bases). Trimming removed 0 bases from V and 8 bases from J, with 7 bases in between. This CDR3 has 12 amino acids. CDR1 and CDR2 (germline): MNHEY, SVGEGT. The CDR3 DNA sequence: TGTGCCAGCAGTTACTCCCCAGGGGGCTACACCTTC. It specifies CASSYSPGGYTF.

In this sample, this clone turned up once. V usage is TRBV13 and J usage is TRBJ1-4; D is uncertain. The CDR3 runs to 14 residues. Trimming removed 3 bases from V and 0 bases from J, with 5 bases in between. Germline CDR1 is PRHDT and CDR2 is FYEKMQ (reference sequence). The CDR3 nucleotides read TGTGCCAGCAGCTTCCGGACAACTAATGAAAAACTGTTTTTT. This encodes CASSFRTTNEKLFF.

The J gene is TRBJ2-1, the V gene TRBV6-4; 11 bases match TRBD2. Germline V CDR1 and CDR2: MRHNA, SNTAGT. This CDR3 has 14 amino acids. V lost 5 bases to trimming and J lost 9 bases; unmatched junction nucleotides: 6. In nucleotides, the CDR3 is TGTGCCAGCAGTTTTAGCGGGGGGGCAGGTGAGCAGTTCTTC. It yields the protein CASSFSGGAGEQFF.

The V and J genes are TRBV18 and TRBJ1-5, with D uncertain. The CDR3 length is 13 residues. Per the germline V gene, CDR1 is KGHSH and CDR2 is LQKENI. Trimming cost V 3 bases and J 6 bases, with 9 bases left between them. The CDR3 loop is CASSPTQIQPQHF. Written as DNA, the CDR3 is TGTGCCAGCTCACCTACACAGATTCAGCCCCAGCATTTT.

The rearrangement joins TRBV2 to TRBJ1-3; D remains ambiguous. Trimming pared 5 bases from V and 0 bases from J, leaving 5 bases between. Germline V gives CDR1 SNHLY, CDR2 FYNNEI. The CDR3 covers 13 residues. Here the CDR3 reads CASSQASGNTIYF. DNA for the CDR3: TGTGCCAGCAGTCAGGCCTCTGGAAACACCATATATTTT.

This chain uses TRBV6-5 with TRBJ2-5; 7 bases are shared with TRBD2. This CDR3 is 14 amino acids long. The V segment lost 2 bases and the J segment 5 bases; nucleotides outside the gene matches: 5. Germline CDR1 reads MNHEY; CDR2 reads SVGAGI. The CDR3 nucleotides read TGTGCCAGCAGTTACGCGGGAGTCGCGGAGACCCAGTACTTC. It encodes CASSYAGVAETQYF.

The rearrangement uses TRBV6-6 and TRBJ1-2, with 10 bases that match TRBD1. Unmatched junction bases numbered 11, after V lost 5 bases and J lost 8 bases. The CDR3 loop spans 15 amino acids. Germline V gene data show CDR1 as MNHNY and CDR2 as SVGAGI (reference sequence). CDR3 sequence reads: CASSPRQGASEGYTF. The DNA for the CDR3 is TGTGCCAGCAGTCCGAGACAGGGGGCTTCTGAGGGCTACACCTTC.

The gene calls are TRBV6-2 or TRBV6-3 and TRBJ2-7; no clear D gene. CDR1 and CDR2 (germline): MNHEY, SVGEGT. Trimming stripped 5 bases from V and 3 bases from J, with 8 bases between. CDR3 size: 12 residues. The CDR3 region is CASSTVGYEQYF. CDR3 sequence (DNA): TGTGCCAGCAGTACCGTGGGCTACGAGCAGTACTTC.

In its sample, this clone was seen once. CDR3 residues: CASSEGTARQPQHF. CDR3 sequence (DNA): TGTGCCAGCAGTGAGGGGACAGCTCGGCAGCCCCAGCATTTT. This rearrangement joins TRBV25-1 to TRBJ1-5, with 7 nucleotides matching TRBD1. V was pared by 3 bases and J by 7 bases, with 6 bases of the junction left unmatched. Germline V gene sequence: CDR1 MGHDK, CDR2 SYGVNS. CDR3 length: 14 amino acids.

The chain recombines TRBV29-1 with TRBJ2-3; 8 bases align to TRBD2. CDR1 is SQVTM, CDR2 ANQGSEA, per germline. After removal of 6 bases from V and 4 bases from J, the junction contained 9 bases not matched to a gene. The CDR3 sequence is 14 residues long. CDR3 coding DNA: TGCAGCGTCAATGACCCAGCGGGAGCAGATACGCAGTATTTT. It yields the protein CSVNDPAGADTQYF.

The chain combines TRBV11-2 with TRBJ2-7; 7 nucleotides align to TRBD1. V shed 0 bases, J shed 5 bases, and the junction held 13 bases outside the gene matches. This CDR3 region has 17 residues. Germline V gene data show CDR1 as SGHAT and CDR2 as FQNNGV. The DNA for the CDR3 is TGTGCCAGCAGCTTAGATGGTTGGGGGACAGCCGACCACGAGCAGTACTTC. Encoded protein: CASSLDGWGTADHEQYF. Using reference TRBV11-2 and TRBJ2-7 for the parts outside the CDR3, the full variable domain is EAGVAQSPRYKIIEKRQSVAFWCNPISGHATLYWYQQILGQGPKLLIQFQNNGVVDDSQLPKDRFSAERLKGVDSTLKIQPAKLEDSAVYLCASSLDGWGTADHEQYFGPGTRLTVT.

The rearrangement links TRBV4-1 to TRBJ1-3; D is undetermined. The CDR3 covers 17 residues. V was clipped by 0 bases and J by 0 bases, with 12 bases between them. Per germline, CDR1 MGHRA and CDR2 YSYEKL. Here the CDR3 reads CASSQDATDFSGNTIYF. Written as DNA, the CDR3 is TGCGCCAGCAGCCAAGATGCCACGGACTTCTCTGGAAACACCATATATTTT.

The rearrangement uses TRBV7-2 and TRBJ2-1; 12 nucleotides match TRBD2. Germline-derived CDR1 and CDR2 are SGHTA and FQGNSA. This CDR3 region has 16 residues. Trimming cost V 4 bases and J 6 bases; bases outside gene matches: 7. The CDR3 region has the DNA TGTGCCAGCAGCTCCCCCGGGACTAGCGGGCCCAATGAGCAGTTCTTC. It specifies CASSSPGTSGPNEQFF.

V and J are TRBV28 and TRBJ2-5; D remains unclear. From germline, CDR1 is MDHEN and CDR2 SYDVKM. Trimming shortened V by 3 bases and J by 5 bases, and 7 bases separated the two germline ends. CDR3 length equals 12 residues. The CDR3 loop is CASSLLWETQYF. DNA for the CDR3: TGTGCCAGCAGTTTGCTATGGGAGACCCAGTACTTC. The whole variable domain, filled in from reference TRBV28 and TRBJ2-5, reads DVKVTQSSRYLVKRTGEKVFLECVQDMDHENMFWYRQDPGLGLRLIYFSYDVKMKEKGDIPEGYSVSREKKERFSLILESASTNQTSMYLCASSLLWETQYFGPGTRLLVL.

This clone was seen only once. The chain is built from TRBV29-1 and TRBJ2-5, with TRBD1 identical over 7 bases. V lost 5 bases, J lost 5 bases, and 5 bases stayed unmatched. This CDR3 comprises 12 residues. CDR1 and CDR2 from the germline V gene are SQVTM and ANQGSEA. For the CDR3, the DNA is TGCAGCGTTTCCGGGACAGCCGAGACCCAGTACTTC. Protein sequence: CSVSGTAETQYF.